The present T cell receptor beta chain was sequenced within a study of cytomegalovirus exposure and HLA in healthy donors. Points from the study as a whole: Earlier analysis yielded a pattern in which most TCR beta V segments were productive about 87% or about 30% of the time. Later examination showed HLA-associated TCR beta chains had greater clonal expansion than equally common others.

In regard to this clone: The antigen remains undetermined.

The germline CDR1 and CDR2 sequences are SGHTA and FQGNSA. The germline V and J ends were trimmed by 5 bases and 7 bases, with 15 bases remaining between them. The CDR3 loop spans 15 amino acids. The primer mix had 60 Vbeta and 13 Jbeta primers. Profiling relied on immunoSEQ multiplex PCR, and the TCRdb table lists in-frame clones only, not all of them. The sample lists 180,000 or so clones; 82% were seen once. The chain uses TRBV7-2 and TRBJ1-6; a weak D match, TRBD1 (5 bases). The sample taken for sequencing was PBMCs. This clonotype was obtained from a man aged 40-49 years in good health and CMV-seronegative. CDR3 in amino acids: CASSMIRVGNSPLHF. The DNA of the CDR3 is TGTGCCAGCAGCATGATCAGGGTCGGGAATTCACCCCTCCACTTT.